This T cell receptor (beta chain) was documented in a study of shared clonotypes between healthy human individuals. In the study overall: Ranging from 18 to 49 in age, donors were two women and a few men.

This clone was found a few times. The antigen is undetermined. As originally analysed: Junction-only immunoSEQ sequences carried no quality scores, so filtering differed. Clones were read by immunoSEQ multiplex PCR, and TCRdb kept only the in-frame ones, dropping some. Clone size and V and J calls were adopted from that table, with D and trimming inferred from the DNA. The sample lists some 1,100,000 clones, more than 75% occurring once. The study's findings and limits: Naive CD4 clonotypes overlapped across several donors at around 4.8%. Clonotype sharing across donors was expected to vary with sequencing depth.

V dropped 4 bases and J dropped 3; count of bases not matched to a gene: 6. Germline assignment: CDR1 SGHRS and CDR2 YFSETQ. The CDR3 covers 15 residues. V usage is TRBV5-1 and J usage is TRBJ1-1; TRBD1 matches at 10 bases. The receptor was isolated from a man aged 18 to 29 in good health. Some clones in this sample may be carry-over from other donors' samples. The sample was memory CD4+ T cells from PBMCs. Indicated subset: CD45RA-negative fraction. CDR3 region: CASSIAGTGDTEAFF. The DNA for the CDR3 is TGCGCCAGCAGCATCGCCGGGACAGGGGACACTGAAGCTTTCTTT.